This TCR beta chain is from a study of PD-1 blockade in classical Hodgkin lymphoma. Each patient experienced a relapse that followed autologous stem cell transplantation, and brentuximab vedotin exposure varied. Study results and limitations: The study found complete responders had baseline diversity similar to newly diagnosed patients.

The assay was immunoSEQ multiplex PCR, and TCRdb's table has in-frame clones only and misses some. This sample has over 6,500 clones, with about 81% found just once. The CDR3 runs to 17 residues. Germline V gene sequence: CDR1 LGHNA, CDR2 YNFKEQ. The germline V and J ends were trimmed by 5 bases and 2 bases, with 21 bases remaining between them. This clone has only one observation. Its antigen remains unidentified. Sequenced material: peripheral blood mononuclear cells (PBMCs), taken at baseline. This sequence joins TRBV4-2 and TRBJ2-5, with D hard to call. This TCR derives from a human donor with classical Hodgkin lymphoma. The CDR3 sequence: CASSLYSGRGYQETQYF. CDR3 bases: TGTGCCAGCAGCTTGTATTCAGGCCGAGGATATCAAGAGACCCAGTACTTC.